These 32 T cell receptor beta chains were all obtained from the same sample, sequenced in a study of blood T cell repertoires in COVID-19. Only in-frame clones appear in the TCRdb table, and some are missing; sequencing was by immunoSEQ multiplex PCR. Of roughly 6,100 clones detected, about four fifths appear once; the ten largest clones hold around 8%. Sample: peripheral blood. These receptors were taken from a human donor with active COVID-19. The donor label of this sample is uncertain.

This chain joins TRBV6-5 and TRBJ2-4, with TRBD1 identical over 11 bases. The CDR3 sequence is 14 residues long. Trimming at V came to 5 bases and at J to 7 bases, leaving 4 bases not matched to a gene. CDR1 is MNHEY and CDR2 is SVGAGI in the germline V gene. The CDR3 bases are TGTGCCAGCAGTCTTGGACAGGGGGCTAACATTCAGTACTTC. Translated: CASSLGQGANIQYF.

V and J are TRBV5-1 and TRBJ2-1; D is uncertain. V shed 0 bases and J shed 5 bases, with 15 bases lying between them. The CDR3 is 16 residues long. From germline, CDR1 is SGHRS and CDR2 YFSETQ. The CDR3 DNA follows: TGCGCCAGCAGCTTGGGGGCCCCCGGCCCCCACAATGAGCAGTTCTTC. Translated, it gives CASSLGAPGPHNEQFF.

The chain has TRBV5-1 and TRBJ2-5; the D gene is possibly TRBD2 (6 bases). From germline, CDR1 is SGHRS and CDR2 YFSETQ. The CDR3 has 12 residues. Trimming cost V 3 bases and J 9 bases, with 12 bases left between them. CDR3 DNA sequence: TGCGCCAGCAGCTCGGACGGGACTCCCCAGTACTTC. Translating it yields CASSSDGTPQYF.

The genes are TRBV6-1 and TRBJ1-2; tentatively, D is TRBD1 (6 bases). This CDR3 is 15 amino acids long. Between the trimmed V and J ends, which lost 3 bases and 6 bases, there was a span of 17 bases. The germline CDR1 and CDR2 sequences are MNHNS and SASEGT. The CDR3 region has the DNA TGTGCCAGCAGTGAGAGCAGGGGAAGTGGCCATGGCTACACCTTC. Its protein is CASSESRGSGHGYTF.

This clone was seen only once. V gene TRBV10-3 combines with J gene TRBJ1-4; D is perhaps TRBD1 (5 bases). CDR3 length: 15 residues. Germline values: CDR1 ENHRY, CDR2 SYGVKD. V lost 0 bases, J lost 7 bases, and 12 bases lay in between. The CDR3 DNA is TGTGCCATCAGTGAGTCAAAGAGACAGCCTGAAAAACTGTTTTTT. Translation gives CAISESKRQPEKLFF.

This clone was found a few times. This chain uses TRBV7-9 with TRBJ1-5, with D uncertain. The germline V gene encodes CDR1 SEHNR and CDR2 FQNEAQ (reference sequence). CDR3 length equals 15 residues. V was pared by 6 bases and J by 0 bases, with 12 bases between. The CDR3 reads CASSRTVYSNQPQHF. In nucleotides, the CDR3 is TGTGCCAGCAGTCGAACAGTATATAGCAATCAGCCCCAGCATTTT.

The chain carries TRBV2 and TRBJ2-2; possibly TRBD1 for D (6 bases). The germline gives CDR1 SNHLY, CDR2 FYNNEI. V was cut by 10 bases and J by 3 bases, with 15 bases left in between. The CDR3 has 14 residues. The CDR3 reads CAIHFSGDTGELFF. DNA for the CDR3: TGTGCCATACATTTCTCAGGGGACACCGGGGAGCTGTTTTTT.

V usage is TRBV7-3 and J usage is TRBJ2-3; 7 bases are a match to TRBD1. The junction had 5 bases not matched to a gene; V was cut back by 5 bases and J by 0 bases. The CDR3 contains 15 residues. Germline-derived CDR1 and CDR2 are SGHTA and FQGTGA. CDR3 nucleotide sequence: TGTGCCAGCAGCCCATTGGGACAGAGCACAGATACGCAGTATTTT. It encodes CASSPLGQSTDTQYF.

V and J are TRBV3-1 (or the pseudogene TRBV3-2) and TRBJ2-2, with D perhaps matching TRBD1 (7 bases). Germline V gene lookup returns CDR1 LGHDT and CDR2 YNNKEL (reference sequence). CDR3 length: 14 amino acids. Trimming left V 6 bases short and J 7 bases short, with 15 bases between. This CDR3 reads CASSQQGGIGELFF. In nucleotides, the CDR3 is TGTGCCAGCAGTCAGCAGGGGGGCATCGGGGAGCTGTTTTTT.

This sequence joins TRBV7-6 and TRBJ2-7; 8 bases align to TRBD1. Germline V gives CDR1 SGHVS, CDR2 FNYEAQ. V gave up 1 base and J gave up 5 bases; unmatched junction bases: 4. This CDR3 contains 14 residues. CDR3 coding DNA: TGTGCCAGCAGCTTAGGACAGGGGCGAGACGAGCAGTACTTC. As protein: CASSLGQGRDEQYF.

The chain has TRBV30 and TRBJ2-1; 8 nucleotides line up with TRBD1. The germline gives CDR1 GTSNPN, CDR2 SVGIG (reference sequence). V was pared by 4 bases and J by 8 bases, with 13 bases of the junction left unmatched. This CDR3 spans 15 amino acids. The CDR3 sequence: CAWNQGWAGGHEQFF. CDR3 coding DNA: TGTGCCTGGAACCAAGGGTGGGCAGGGGGCCATGAGCAGTTCTTC.

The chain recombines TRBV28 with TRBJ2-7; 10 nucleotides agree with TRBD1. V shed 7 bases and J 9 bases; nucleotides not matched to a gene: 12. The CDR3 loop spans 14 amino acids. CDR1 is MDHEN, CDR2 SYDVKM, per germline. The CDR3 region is CASTSPGTGARQYF. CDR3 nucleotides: TGTGCCAGCACCTCACCCGGGACAGGGGCGAGGCAGTACTTC.

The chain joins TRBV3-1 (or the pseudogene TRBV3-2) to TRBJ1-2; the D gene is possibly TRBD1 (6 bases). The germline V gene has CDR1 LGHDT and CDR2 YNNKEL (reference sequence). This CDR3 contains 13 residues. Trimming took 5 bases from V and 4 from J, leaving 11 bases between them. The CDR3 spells CASSSQGTYGYTF. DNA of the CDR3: TGTGCCAGCAGCTCACAGGGTACCTATGGCTACACCTTC.

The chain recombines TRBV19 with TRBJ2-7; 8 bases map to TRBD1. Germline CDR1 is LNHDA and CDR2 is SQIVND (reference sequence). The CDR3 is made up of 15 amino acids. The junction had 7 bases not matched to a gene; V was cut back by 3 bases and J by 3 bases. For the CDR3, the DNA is TGTGCCAGTAGTATCGCGACAGGGGTGGGCTACGAGCAGTACTTC. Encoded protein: CASSIATGVGYEQYF.

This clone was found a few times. The CDR3 sequence: CASSGTGAGVNTIYF. DNA of the CDR3: TGTGCCTCATCCGGGACAGGGGCTGGGGTAAACACCATATATTTT. This chain uses TRBV30 with TRBJ1-3, with TRBD1 matching 10 bases. The V gene end was trimmed by 7 bases and the J gene end by 6 bases; junction bases not matched to a gene: 12. CDR1 is GTSNPN and CDR2 is SVGIG in the germline V gene (reference sequence). The CDR3 contains 15 residues.

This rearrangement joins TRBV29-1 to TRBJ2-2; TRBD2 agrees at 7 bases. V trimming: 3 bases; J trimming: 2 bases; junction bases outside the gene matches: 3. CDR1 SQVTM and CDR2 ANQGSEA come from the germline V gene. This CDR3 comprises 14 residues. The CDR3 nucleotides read TGCAGCGTTGAGGGCGGGGGTAACACCGGGGAGCTGTTTTTT. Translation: CSVEGGGNTGELFF.

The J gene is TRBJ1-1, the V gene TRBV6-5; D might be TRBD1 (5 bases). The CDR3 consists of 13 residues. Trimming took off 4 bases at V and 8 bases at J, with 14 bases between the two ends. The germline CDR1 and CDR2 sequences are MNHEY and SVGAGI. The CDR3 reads CASSLDSYSEAFF. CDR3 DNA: TGTGCCAGCAGTTTAGACAGCTATTCGGAAGCTTTCTTT.

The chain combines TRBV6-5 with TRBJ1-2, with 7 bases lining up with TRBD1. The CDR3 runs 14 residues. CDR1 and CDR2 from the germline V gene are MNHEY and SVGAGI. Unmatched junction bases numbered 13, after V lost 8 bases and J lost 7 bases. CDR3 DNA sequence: TGTGCCAGCGGTAACAGGGGACGGGGCGCTGGCTACACCTTC. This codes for CASGNRGRGAGYTF.

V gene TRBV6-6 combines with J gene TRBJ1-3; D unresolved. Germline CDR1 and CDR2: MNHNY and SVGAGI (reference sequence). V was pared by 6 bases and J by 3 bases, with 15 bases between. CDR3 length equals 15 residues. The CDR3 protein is CASRYAPALGNTIYF. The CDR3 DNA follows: TGTGCCAGCAGGTACGCCCCCGCACTTGGAAACACCATATATTTT.

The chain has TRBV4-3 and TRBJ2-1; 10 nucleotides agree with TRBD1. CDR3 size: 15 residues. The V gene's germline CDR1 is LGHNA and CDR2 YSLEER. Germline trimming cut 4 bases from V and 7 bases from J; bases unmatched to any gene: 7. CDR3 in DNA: TGCGCCAGCAGCCCCCGACAGGGGGCGTATAATGAGCAGTTCTTC. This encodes CASSPRQGAYNEQFF.

Written as DNA, the CDR3 is TGTGCCAGCAGCCAACTAGCGGGGGGGCCAGATACGCAGTATTTT. Protein: CASSQLAGGPDTQYF. The rearrangement links TRBV3-1 (or the pseudogene TRBV3-2) to TRBJ2-3; 12 bases are a match to TRBD2. The CDR3 runs 15 residues. The J segment lost 4 bases and the V segment lost 2 bases, leaving 1 base of the junction unmatched. Germline V gene sequence: CDR1 LGHDT, CDR2 YNNKEL (reference sequence).

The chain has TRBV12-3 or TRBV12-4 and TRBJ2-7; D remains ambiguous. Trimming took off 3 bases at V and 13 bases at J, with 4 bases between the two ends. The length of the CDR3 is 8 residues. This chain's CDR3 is CASSFPYV. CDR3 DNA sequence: TGTGCCAGCAGTTTCCCATACGTC.

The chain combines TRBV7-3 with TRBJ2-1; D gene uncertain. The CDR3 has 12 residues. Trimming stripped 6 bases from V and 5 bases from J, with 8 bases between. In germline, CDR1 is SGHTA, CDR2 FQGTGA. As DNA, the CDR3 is TGTGCCAGCAGATTGACAAACAATGAGCAGTTCTTC. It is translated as CASRLTNNEQFF.

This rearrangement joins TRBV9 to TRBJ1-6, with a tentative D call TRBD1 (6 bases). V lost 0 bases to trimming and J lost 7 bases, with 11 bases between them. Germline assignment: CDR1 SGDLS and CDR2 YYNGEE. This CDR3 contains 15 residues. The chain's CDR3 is CASSVGQVRNSPLHF. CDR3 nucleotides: TGTGCCAGCAGCGTAGGACAGGTCCGGAATTCACCCCTCCACTTT.

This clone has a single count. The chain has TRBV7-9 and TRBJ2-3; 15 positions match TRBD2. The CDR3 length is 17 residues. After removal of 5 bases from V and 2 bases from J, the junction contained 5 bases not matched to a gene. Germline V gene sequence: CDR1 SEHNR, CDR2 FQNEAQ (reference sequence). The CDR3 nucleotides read TGTGCCAGCAGCCTCGGACTAGCGGGAGGGCTCACAGATACGCAGTATTTT. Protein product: CASSLGLAGGLTDTQYF.

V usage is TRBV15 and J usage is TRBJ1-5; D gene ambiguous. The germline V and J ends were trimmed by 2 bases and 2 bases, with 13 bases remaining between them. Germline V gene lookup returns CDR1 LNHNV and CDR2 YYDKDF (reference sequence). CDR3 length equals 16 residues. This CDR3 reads CATSRSSRGGNQPQHF. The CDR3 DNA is TGTGCCACCAGCAGATCCTCCCGGGGTGGCAATCAGCCCCAGCATTTT.

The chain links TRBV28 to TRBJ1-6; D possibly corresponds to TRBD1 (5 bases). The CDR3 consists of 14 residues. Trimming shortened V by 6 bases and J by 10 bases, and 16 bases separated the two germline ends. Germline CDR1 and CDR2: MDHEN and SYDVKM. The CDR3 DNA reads TGTGCCAGCAGCCTGGGGGGGGTTAGATCACCCCTCCACTTT. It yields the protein CASSLGGVRSPLHF. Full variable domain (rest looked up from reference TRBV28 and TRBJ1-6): DVKVTQSSRYLVKRTGEKVFLECVQDMDHENMFWYRQDPGLGLRLIYFSYDVKMKEKGDIPEGYSVSREKKERFSLILESASTNQTSMYLCASSLGGVRSPLHFGNGTRLTVT.

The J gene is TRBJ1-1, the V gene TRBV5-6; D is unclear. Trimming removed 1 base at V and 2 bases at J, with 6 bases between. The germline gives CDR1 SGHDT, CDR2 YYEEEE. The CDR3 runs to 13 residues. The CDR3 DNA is TGTGCCAGCAGCTTGCGCGCCAACACTGAAGCTTTCTTT. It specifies CASSLRANTEAFF.

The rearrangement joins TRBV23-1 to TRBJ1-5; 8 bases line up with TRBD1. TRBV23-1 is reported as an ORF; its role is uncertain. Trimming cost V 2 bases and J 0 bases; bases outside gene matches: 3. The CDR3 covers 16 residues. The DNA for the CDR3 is TGCGCCAGCAGTCAAGATACAGGGGGTAGCAATCAGCCCCAGCATTTT. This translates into CASSQDTGGSNQPQHF.

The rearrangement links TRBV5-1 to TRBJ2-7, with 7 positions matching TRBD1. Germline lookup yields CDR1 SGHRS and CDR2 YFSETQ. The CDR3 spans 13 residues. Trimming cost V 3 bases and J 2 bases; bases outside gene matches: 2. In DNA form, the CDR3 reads TGCGCCAGCAGCTCCGGGACAGCCTACGAGCAGTACTTC. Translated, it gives CASSSGTAYEQYF.

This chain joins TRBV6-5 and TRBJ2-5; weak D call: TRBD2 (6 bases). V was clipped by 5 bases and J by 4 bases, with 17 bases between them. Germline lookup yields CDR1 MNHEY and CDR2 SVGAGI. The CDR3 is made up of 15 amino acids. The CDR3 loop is CASSQTAGMRETQYF. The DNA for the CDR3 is TGTGCCAGCAGTCAGACGGCGGGAATGAGAGAGACCCAGTACTTC.

In DNA, the CDR3 is TGCAGTGCCCAGACTATCTACGAGCAGTACTTC. It translates to CSAQTIYEQYF. The V call is TRBV20-1, the J call TRBJ2-7; perhaps TRBD2 as D (5 bases). Trimming cost V 6 bases and J 3 bases, with 9 bases left between them. This CDR3 region has 11 residues. CDR1 is DFQATT, CDR2 SNEGSKA, per germline (reference sequence).